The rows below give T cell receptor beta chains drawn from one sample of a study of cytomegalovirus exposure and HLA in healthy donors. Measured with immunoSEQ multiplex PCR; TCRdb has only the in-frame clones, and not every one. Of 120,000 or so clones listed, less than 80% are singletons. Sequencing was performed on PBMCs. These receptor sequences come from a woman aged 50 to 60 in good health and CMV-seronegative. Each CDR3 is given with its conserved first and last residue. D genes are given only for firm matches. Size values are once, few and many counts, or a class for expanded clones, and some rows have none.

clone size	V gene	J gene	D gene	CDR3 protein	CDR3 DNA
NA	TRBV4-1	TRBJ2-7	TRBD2	CASSQEGGGPSYEQYF	TGCGCCAGCAGCCAAGAGGGCGGGGGTCCCTCCTACGAGCAGTACTTC
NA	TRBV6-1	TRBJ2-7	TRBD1	CASSEQGQGFHEQYF	TGTGCCAGCAGTGAACAAGGACAGGGGTTCCACGAGCAGTACTTC
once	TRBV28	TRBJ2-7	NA	CASSFLAGPGEQYF	TGTGCCAGCAGTTTCCTGGCGGGTCCAGGCGAGCAGTACTTC
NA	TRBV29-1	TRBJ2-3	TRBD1	CSVFGQGRDTQYF	TGCAGCGTTTTTGGACAGGGTAGAGATACGCAGTATTTT
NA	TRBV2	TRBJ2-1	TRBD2	CASSDAGLAQNEQFF	TGTGCCAGCAGTGATGCCGGACTAGCACAGAATGAGCAGTTCTTC
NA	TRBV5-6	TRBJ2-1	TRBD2	CASSILAGGPYEQFF	TGTGCCAGCAGCATACTAGCGGGAGGGCCCTATGAGCAGTTCTTC
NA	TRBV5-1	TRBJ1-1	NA	CASSLEQGRGAFF	TGCGCCAGCAGCTTGGAACAGGGTCGAGGAGCTTTCTTT
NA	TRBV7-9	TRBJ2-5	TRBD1	CASTATGFETQYF	TGTGCCAGCACGGCGACAGGGTTCGAGACCCAGTACTTC
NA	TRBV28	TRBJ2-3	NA	CASRKPGTGFVDTQYF	TGTGCCAGCAGGAAACCCGGGACTGGCTTTGTAGATACGCAGTATTTT
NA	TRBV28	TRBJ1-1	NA	CASHRVGTEAFF	TGTGCCAGCCACAGGGTAGGGACTGAAGCTTTCTTT
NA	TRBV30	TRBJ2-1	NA	CAWSFGSGVYNEQFF	TGTGCCTGGAGTTTCGGGTCGGGAGTTTACAATGAGCAGTTCTTC
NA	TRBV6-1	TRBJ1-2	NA	CASRDIYGYTF	TGTGCCAGCAGGGACATATATGGCTACACCTTC
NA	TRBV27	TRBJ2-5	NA	CASSLYQQETQYF	TGTGCCAGCAGTTTATATCAACAAGAGACCCAGTACTTC
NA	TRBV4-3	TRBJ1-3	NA	CASSSGGGPSGNTIYF	TGCGCCAGCAGCTCTGGGGGGGGCCCCTCTGGAAACACCATATATTTT
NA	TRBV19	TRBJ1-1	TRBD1	CASTWTGGSEAFF	TGTGCCAGTACCTGGACAGGGGGCTCAGAAGCTTTCTTT
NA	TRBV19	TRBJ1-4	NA	CASSSTAGQFEKLFF	TGTGCCAGTAGTTCCACCGCTGGACAGTTTGAAAAACTGTTTTTT
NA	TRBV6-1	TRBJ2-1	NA	CASSATGHRSSYNEQFF	TGTGCCAGCAGTGCCACAGGGCACAGGAGCTCCTACAATGAGCAGTTCTTC
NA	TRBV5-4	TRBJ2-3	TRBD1	CASKRDRGPDTQYF	TGTGCCAGCAAAAGGGACAGGGGGCCTGATACGCAGTATTTT
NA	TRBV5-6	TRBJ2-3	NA	CASSLSGTGTDTQYF	TGTGCCAGCAGCTTAAGCGGAACTGGCACAGATACGCAGTATTTT
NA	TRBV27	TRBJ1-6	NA	CASRPGYNSPLHF	TGTGCCAGCCGCCCCGGGTATAATTCACCCCTCCACTTT
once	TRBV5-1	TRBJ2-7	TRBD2	CASRDITGTSGIAYEQYF	TGCGCCAGCAGAGACATCACCGGGACTAGCGGAATCGCCTACGAGCAGTACTTC
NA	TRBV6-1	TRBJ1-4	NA	CASRSTGLWEKLFF	TGTGCCAGCAGGTCTACAGGGCTTTGGGAAAAACTGTTTTTT
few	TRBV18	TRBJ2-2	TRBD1	CASSRTGDSGELFF	TGTGCCAGCTCACGGACAGGGGATTCCGGGGAGCTGTTTTTT
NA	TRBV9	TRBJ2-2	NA	CASSTQGNTGELFF	TGTGCCAGCAGCACACAGGGGAACACCGGGGAGCTGTTTTTT
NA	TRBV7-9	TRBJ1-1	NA	CASSLDQNTEAFF	TGTGCCAGCAGCTTAGATCAGAACACTGAAGCTTTCTTT
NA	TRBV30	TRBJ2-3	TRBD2	CASSRSLAGGPDTDTQYF	TGTGCCTCCTCGCGGTCTTTAGCGGGAGGGCCGGACACAGATACGCAGTATTTT
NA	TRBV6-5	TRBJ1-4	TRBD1	CASSYLGTANEKLFF	TGTGCCAGCAGTTACCTGGGGACAGCTAATGAAAAACTGTTTTTT